Each of the 22 T cell receptor beta chains below was sequenced from the same sample in a study of cytomegalovirus exposure and HLA in healthy donors. TCRdb's copy holds only in-frame clones and misses some; the assay was immunoSEQ multiplex PCR. The table includes approximately 70,000 clones, around 94% detected once. Sequenced material: PBMCs. The origin of the receptors is a young woman in good health and CMV-seronegative.

The chain combines TRBV7-8 with TRBJ2-3; D is ambiguous. V was trimmed by 4 bases and J by 7 bases, leaving 6 bases between them. CDR1 SGHVS and CDR2 FQNEAQ come from the germline V gene. The CDR3 spans 11 residues. The CDR3 nucleotides read TGTGCCAGCAGCTCTCCCTATACGCAGTATTTT. Translating it yields CASSSPYTQYF.

This sequence joins TRBV5-1 and TRBJ1-2, with 7 bases identical to TRBD1. J lost 3 bases, V lost 4 bases, and 9 bases had no gene match. The CDR3 totals 15 residues. The germline V gene encodes CDR1 SGHRS and CDR2 YFSETQ. CDR3 nucleotide sequence: TGCGCCAGCAGCCGGCGGGTCAGGGGGGACTATGGCTACACCTTC. It yields the protein CASSRRVRGDYGYTF.

This sequence joins TRBV30 and TRBJ1-6; 10 bases map to TRBD1. V trimming: 3 bases; J trimming: 10 bases; junction bases outside the gene matches: 6. CDR1 and CDR2 (germline): GTSNPN, SVGIG (reference sequence). The CDR3 contains 14 residues. For the CDR3, the DNA is TGTGCCTGGAGAAAGGACAGGGGGGAGTCACCCCTCCACTTT. The encoded protein is CAWRKDRGESPLHF.

CDR3 region: CASSRTGQTLPDTQYF. In DNA form, the CDR3 reads TGTGCCAGCAGCCGGACGGGACAGACCTTGCCAGATACGCAGTATTTT. V gene TRBV7-3 combines with J gene TRBJ2-3; TRBD1 aligns across 7 bases. Losses at the gene ends were 5 bases for V and 4 bases for J; bases not matched to a gene: 12. In germline, CDR1 is SGHTA, CDR2 FQGTGA. The CDR3 is made up of 16 amino acids.

This clone is a singleton in its sample. The V and J genes are TRBV7-8 and TRBJ2-7, with 9 nucleotides matching TRBD1. In germline, CDR1 is SGHVS, CDR2 FQNEAQ. V lost 4 bases, J lost 5 bases, and 9 bases stayed unmatched. CDR3 length: 15 amino acids. CDR3 DNA: TGTGCCAGCAGCTCAGGACAGGGGATCATCAACGAGCAGTACTTC. Translation gives CASSSGQGIINEQYF.

The chain links TRBV7-2 to TRBJ2-2; no firm D call. Germline loops: CDR1 SGHTA, CDR2 FQGNSA. This CDR3 has 13 amino acids. The V end was cut by 4 bases, the J end by 5 bases, with 8 bases between. The CDR3 DNA reads TGTGCCAGCAGCTCCGTCTTGACCGGGGAGCTGTTTTTT. Amino acids: CASSSVLTGELFF.

The chain is built from TRBV19 and TRBJ1-2; D unclear. The CDR3 contains 13 residues. The ends were cut back, 7 bases at V and 0 bases at J, with 9 bases in the middle. Germline CDR1 is LNHDA and CDR2 is SQIVND (reference sequence). Here the CDR3 reads CASKLLANYGYTF. CDR3 bases: TGTGCCAGTAAACTACTAGCTAACTATGGCTACACCTTC. The full variable domain, with the rest looked up from reference TRBV19 and TRBJ1-2, is DGGITQSPKYLFRKEGQNVTLSCEQNLNHDAMYWYRQDPGQGLRLIYYSQIVNDFQKGDIAEGYSVSREKKESFPLTVTSAQKNPTAFYLCASKLLANYGYTFGSGTRLTVV.

V is TRBV28 and J is TRBJ1-6; D gene unclear. Trimming shortened V by 5 bases and J by 15 bases, and 20 bases separated the two germline ends. Germline V gene lookup returns CDR1 MDHEN and CDR2 SYDVKM. This CDR3 has 14 residues. For the CDR3, the DNA is TGTGCCAGCAGTCGTCAGACCGGGTCTTATATCCTCCACTTT. Protein sequence: CASSRQTGSYILHF.

The V call is TRBV5-1, the J call TRBJ1-2, with TRBD1 identical over 8 bases. The CDR3 contains 14 residues. The J segment lost 4 bases and the V segment lost 4 bases, leaving 6 bases of the junction unmatched. CDR1 SGHRS and CDR2 YFSETQ come from the germline V gene. CDR3 DNA sequence: TGCGCCAGCAGCCTACTCGGACAGGGCTATGGCTACACCTTC. Translating gives CASSLLGQGYGYTF.

This chain uses TRBV28 with TRBJ2-7, with a possible D match to TRBD1 (6 bases). CDR1 is MDHEN, CDR2 SYDVKM, per germline. V lost 6 bases to trimming and J lost 2 bases, with 20 bases between them. This CDR3 spans 16 amino acids. CDR3: CASRQSNRAGAYEQYF. Here the CDR3 DNA reads TGTGCCAGCAGGCAATCCAACAGGGCCGGGGCCTACGAGCAGTACTTC.

The rearrangement joins TRBV19 to TRBJ1-3; TRBD1 matches at 9 bases. The CDR3 covers 17 residues. CDR1 is LNHDA and CDR2 is SQIVND in the germline V gene (reference sequence). V trimming: 4 bases; J trimming: 0 bases; junction bases outside the gene matches: 7. This CDR3 is CASSRGTGSFSGNTIYF. The CDR3 bases are TGTGCCAGTAGTAGGGGGACAGGGAGCTTCTCTGGAAACACCATATATTTT.

This sequence joins TRBV28 and TRBJ1-5; D ambiguous. Germline CDR1 and CDR2: MDHEN and SYDVKM. V lost 4 bases, J lost 4 bases, and 8 bases lay in between. The CDR3 is 13 residues long. Written as DNA, the CDR3 is TGTGCCAGCAGTTACTCGGGTAATCAGCCCCAGCATTTT. Protein product: CASSYSGNQPQHF.

In this sample, this clone turned up once. The rearrangement links TRBV10-3 to TRBJ2-5, with 12 bases identical to TRBD2. V dropped 0 bases and J dropped 6; count of bases not matched to a gene: 5. This CDR3 is 16 amino acids long. Germline values: CDR1 ENHRY, CDR2 SYGVKD. The CDR3, as DNA: TGTGCCATCAGTGAGTCTGCTAGCGGGGGGGCCAAGACCCAGTACTTC. Translated, it gives CAISESASGGAKTQYF.

V and J are TRBV11-1 and TRBJ1-1; D perhaps matches TRBD1 (5 bases). V was shortened by 3 bases and J by 4 bases, with 6 bases between the two germline ends. This CDR3 has 12 amino acids. Germline lookup yields CDR1 SGHAT and CDR2 FQDESV (reference sequence). Here the CDR3 DNA reads TGTGCCAGCAGCTTTCAGGGCACTGAAGCTTTCTTT. Translation: CASSFQGTEAFF.

Comments on this clone: Other nucleotide sequences in the sample specify the same CDR3. The chain couples TRBV19 to TRBJ2-7; weak D call: TRBD1 (6 bases). Trimming took off 5 bases at V and 2 bases at J, with 10 bases between the two ends. Germline CDR1 LNHDA, CDR2 SQIVND (reference sequence). This CDR3 contains 13 residues. CDR3 nucleotides: TGTGCCAGTAGTTTGGACAGCACCTACGAGCAGTACTTC. This gives the protein CASSLDSTYEQYF.

The V and J genes are TRBV27 and TRBJ1-5; 10 bases align to TRBD1. Germline-derived CDR1 and CDR2 are MNHEY and SMNVEV (reference sequence). The CDR3 runs to 15 residues. V trimming: 5 bases; J trimming: 2 bases; junction bases outside the gene matches: 3. CDR3 loop: CASSQGTGGNQPQHF. CDR3 DNA: TGTGCCAGCAGTCAGGGGACAGGGGGCAATCAGCCCCAGCATTTT.

The CDR3 region is CASSFSGGGTDEQFF. In nucleotides, the CDR3 is TGCGCCAGCAGCTTTAGCGGGGGGGGTACTGATGAGCAGTTCTTC. V and J are TRBV5-1 and TRBJ2-1; TRBD2 agrees at 11 bases. The CDR3 is 15 amino acids. The germline V gene has CDR1 SGHRS and CDR2 YFSETQ. V was pared by 2 bases and J by 8 bases, with 6 bases of the junction left unmatched.

The chain uses TRBV9 and TRBJ2-7; 11 nucleotides match TRBD1. This CDR3 has 15 amino acids. Germline assignment: CDR1 SGDLS and CDR2 YYNGEE. V gave up 0 bases and J gave up 6 bases; unmatched junction bases: 5. The CDR3 protein is CASSVGGDRGSEQYF. The DNA for the CDR3 is TGTGCCAGCAGCGTAGGAGGGGACAGGGGGTCCGAGCAGTACTTC. The variable domain in full, completed from reference TRBV9 and TRBJ2-7, reads DSGVTQTPKHLITATGQRVTLRCSPRSGDLSVYWYQQSLDQGLQFLIQYYNGEERAKGNILERFSAQQFPDLHSELNLSSLELGDSALYFCASSVGGDRGSEQYFGPGTRLTVT.

This clone has a single count. The chain is built from TRBV2 and TRBJ1-2; D is ambiguous. V dropped 3 bases and J dropped 9 bases, with 11 bases sitting between them. This CDR3 region has 12 residues. CDR1 is SNHLY and CDR2 is FYNNEI in the germline V gene. In DNA form, the CDR3 reads TGTGCCAGCAGTGATTGGGAGGAACGCTACACCTTC. Translating it yields CASSDWEERYTF.

The chain joins TRBV6-1 to TRBJ1-2, with 9 bases that match TRBD1. The trim removed 4 bases at V and 4 bases at J, leaving 7 bases unmatched. The CDR3 contains 15 residues. Per the germline V gene, CDR1 is MNHNS and CDR2 is SASEGT. The DNA for the CDR3 is TGTGCCAGCAGTGGGTGGACAGGGGAGGTCTATGGCTACACCTTC. This gives the protein CASSGWTGEVYGYTF.

V gene TRBV5-5 combines with J gene TRBJ1-1, with D maybe TRBD1 (6 bases). Germline V CDR1 and CDR2: SGHKS, YYEKEE (reference sequence). V lost 4 bases and J lost 0, with 10 bases in between. The CDR3 sequence is 14 residues long. The CDR3, as DNA: TGTGCCAGCAGCCCACGACAGGTGAACACTGAAGCTTTCTTT. This translates into CASSPRQVNTEAFF. The full variable domain, in which reference TRBV5-5 and TRBJ1-1 provide the parts outside the CDR3, is DAGVTQSPTHLIKTRGQQVTLRCSPISGHKSVSWYQQVLGQGPQFIFQYYEKEERGRGNFPDRFSARQFPNYSSELNVNALLLGDSALYLCASSPRQVNTEAFFGQGTRLTVV.

The chain combines TRBV5-4 with TRBJ1-2, with 9 bases fitting TRBD1. J gave up 4 bases and V 5 bases, and 3 bases lay outside the gene matches. CDR3 length: 13 amino acids. Per germline, CDR1 SGHNT and CDR2 YYREEE (reference sequence). CDR3 loop: CASRTGGGYGYTF. CDR3 coding DNA: TGTGCCAGCAGAACAGGGGGCGGCTATGGCTACACCTTC.